The TCR beta chain described here comes from a study of blood T cell repertoires in COVID-19. In the study overall: Both acute and convalescent COVID-19 samples were obtained from the United States, Italy and Spain.

CDR3 size: 17 residues. V was clipped by 5 bases and J by 0 bases, with 19 bases between them. Germline V gives CDR1 SGHTA, CDR2 FQGNSA. Only in-frame clones appear in the TCRdb table, and some are missing; sequencing was by immunoSEQ multiplex PCR. The sample shows 140,000 to 150,000 clones, approximately 85% of them seen only once. Seattle enrolled patients during active infection and tracked them longitudinally. The genes are TRBV7-2 and TRBJ1-2; perhaps TRBD1 as D (6 bases). The receptor comes from a woman aged 55-69 years with COVID-19, enrolled during active disease. Material for sequencing was peripheral blood. CDR3 amino acids: CASSPGGGGSTNYGYTF. The CDR3 bases are TGTGCCAGCAGCCCCGGAGGGGGGGGCAGCACTAACTATGGCTACACCTTC.